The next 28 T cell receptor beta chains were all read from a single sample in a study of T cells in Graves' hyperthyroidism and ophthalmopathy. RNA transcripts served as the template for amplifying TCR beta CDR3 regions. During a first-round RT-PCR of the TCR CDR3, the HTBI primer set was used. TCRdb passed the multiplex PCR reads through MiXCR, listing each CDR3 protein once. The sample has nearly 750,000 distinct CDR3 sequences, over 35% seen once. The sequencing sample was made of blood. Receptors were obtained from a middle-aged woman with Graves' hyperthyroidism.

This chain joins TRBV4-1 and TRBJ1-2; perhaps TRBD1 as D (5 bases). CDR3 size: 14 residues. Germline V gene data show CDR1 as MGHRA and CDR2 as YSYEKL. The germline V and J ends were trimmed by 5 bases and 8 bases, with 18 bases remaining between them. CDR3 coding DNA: TGCGCCAGCAGCTCAAACGCCCGGGGGTGGGGCTACACCTTC. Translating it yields CASSSNARGWGYTF.

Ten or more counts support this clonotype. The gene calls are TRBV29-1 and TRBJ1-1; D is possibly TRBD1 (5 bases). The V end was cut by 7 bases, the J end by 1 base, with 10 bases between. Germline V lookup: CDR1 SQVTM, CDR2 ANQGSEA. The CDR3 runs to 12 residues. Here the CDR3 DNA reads TGCAGCGCTGGGAGGGGGAACACTGAAGCTTTCTTT. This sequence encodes CSAGRGNTEAFF.

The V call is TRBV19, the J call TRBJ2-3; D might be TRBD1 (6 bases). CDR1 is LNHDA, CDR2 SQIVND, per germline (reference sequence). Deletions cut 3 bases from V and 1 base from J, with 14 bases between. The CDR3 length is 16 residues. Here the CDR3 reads CASSIGPGDGTDTQYF. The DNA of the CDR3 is TGTGCCAGTAGTATTGGGCCAGGGGATGGCACAGATACGCAGTATTTT.

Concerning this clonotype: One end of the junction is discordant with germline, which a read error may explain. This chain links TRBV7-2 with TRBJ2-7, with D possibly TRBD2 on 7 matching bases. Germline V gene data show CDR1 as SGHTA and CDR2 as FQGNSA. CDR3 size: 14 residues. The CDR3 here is CASSLEGGGYEQCF. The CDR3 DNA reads TGTGCCAGCAGCTTAGAGGGGGGGGGCTACGAGCAGTGCTTC.

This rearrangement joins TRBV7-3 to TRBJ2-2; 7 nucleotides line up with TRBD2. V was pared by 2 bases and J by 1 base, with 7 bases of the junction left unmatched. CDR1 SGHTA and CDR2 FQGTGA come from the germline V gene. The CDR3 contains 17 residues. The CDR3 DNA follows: TGTGCCAGCAGCTTATTACCCCCGGGGGGGAACACCGGGGAGCTGTTTTTT. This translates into CASSLLPPGGNTGELFF.

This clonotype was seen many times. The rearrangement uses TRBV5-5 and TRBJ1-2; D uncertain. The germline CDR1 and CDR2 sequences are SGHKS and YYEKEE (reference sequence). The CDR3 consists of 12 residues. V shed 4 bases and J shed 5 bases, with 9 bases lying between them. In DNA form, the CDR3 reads TGTGCCAGCAGCAGCGTACAGTATGGCTACACCTTC. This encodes CASSSVQYGYTF.

In DNA, the CDR3 is TGTGCCAGTAGTCCTAGACAGGGTCCCGGGGAGCTGTTTTTT. Translation: CASSPRQGPGELFF. The chain carries TRBV19 and TRBJ2-2, with 7 bases matching TRBD1. Germline CDR1 and CDR2: LNHDA and SQIVND (reference sequence). Losses at the gene ends were 5 bases for V and 6 bases for J; bases not matched to a gene: 6. CDR3 length: 14 residues.

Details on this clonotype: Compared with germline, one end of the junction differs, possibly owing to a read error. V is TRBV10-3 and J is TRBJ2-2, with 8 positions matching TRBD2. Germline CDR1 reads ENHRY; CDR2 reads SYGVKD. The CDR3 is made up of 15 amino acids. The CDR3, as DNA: TGTGCCATCAGTGAGAAAGCGGGAGAGGCCGGGGAGCTGGTTTTT. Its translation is CAISEKAGEAGELVF.

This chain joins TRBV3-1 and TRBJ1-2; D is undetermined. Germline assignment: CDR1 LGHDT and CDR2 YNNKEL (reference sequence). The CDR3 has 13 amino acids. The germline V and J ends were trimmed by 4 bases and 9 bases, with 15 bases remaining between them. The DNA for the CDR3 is TGTGCCAGCAGCCCACCCCATACGCCCAGCTACACCTTC. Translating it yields CASSPPHTPSYTF. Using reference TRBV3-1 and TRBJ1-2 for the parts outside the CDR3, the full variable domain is DTAVSQTPKYLVTQMGNDKSIKCEQNLGHDTMYWYKQDSKKFLKIMFSYNNKELIINETVPNRFSPKSPDKAHLNLHINSLELGDSAVYFCASSPPHTPSYTFGSGTRLTVV.

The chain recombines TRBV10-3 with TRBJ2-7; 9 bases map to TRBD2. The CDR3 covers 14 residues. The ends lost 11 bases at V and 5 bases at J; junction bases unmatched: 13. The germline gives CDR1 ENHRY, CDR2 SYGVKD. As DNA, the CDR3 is TGTGCCGTCCATAGCGGGAGCCGTATGAACGAGCAGTACTTC. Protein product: CAVHSGSRMNEQYF.

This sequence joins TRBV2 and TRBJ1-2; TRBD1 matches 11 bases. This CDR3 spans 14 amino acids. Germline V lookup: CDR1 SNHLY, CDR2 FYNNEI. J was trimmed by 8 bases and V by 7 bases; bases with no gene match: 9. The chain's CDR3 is CASTGQGGRWGYTF. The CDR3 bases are TGTGCCAGCACGGGACAGGGGGGTAGGTGGGGCTACACCTTC.

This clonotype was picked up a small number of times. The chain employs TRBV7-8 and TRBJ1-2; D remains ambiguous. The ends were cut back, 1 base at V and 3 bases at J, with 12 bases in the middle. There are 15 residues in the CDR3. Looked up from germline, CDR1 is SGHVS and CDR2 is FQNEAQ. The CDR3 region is CASSLERWADYGYTF. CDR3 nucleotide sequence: TGTGCCAGCAGCTTAGAACGCTGGGCGGACTATGGCTACACCTTC.

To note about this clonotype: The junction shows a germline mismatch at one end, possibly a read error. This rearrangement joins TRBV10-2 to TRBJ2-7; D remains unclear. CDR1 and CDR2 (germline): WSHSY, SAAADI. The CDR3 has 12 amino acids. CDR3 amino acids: CASTSSSHEQYF. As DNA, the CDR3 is TGTGCCAGCACCAGTAGCTCCCACGAGCAGTACTTC.

CDR3 residues: CSVLGAGQSYNEQFF. In DNA, the CDR3 is TGCAGCGTCCTTGGGGCGGGGCAATCCTACAATGAGCAGTTCTTC. The genes are TRBV29-1 and TRBJ2-1; a weak D match, TRBD2 (6 bases). The germline gives CDR1 SQVTM, CDR2 ANQGSEA. This CDR3 has 15 amino acids. Trimming took 6 bases from V and 1 from J, leaving 16 bases between them.

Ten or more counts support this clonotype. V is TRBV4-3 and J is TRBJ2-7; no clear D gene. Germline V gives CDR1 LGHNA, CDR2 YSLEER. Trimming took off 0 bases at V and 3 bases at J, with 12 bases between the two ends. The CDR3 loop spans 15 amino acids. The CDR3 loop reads CASSQEAVGYYEQYF. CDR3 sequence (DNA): TGCGCCAGCAGCCAAGAGGCGGTTGGATACTACGAGCAGTACTTC.

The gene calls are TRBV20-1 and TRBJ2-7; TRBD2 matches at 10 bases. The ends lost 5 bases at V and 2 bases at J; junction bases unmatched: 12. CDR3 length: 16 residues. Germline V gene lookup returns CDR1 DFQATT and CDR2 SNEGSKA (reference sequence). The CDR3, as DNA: TGCAGTGCTGACCAATCTTCTAGCGGGAGTGCCTACGAGCAGTACTTC. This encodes CSADQSSSGSAYEQYF.

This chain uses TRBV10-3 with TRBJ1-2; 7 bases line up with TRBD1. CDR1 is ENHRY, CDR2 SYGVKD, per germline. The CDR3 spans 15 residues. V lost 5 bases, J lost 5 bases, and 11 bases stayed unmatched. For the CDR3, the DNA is TGTGCCATCAGTCCGCAGACAGGGTTATTGTATGGCTACACCTTC. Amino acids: CAISPQTGLLYGYTF.

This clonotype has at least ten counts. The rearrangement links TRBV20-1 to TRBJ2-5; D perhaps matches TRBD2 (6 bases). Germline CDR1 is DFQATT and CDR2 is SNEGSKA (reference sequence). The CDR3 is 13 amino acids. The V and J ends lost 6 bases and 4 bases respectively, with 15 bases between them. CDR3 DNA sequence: TGCAGTGCCCCGGGACTCCGAAGAGAGACCCAGTACTTC. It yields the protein CSAPGLRRETQYF.

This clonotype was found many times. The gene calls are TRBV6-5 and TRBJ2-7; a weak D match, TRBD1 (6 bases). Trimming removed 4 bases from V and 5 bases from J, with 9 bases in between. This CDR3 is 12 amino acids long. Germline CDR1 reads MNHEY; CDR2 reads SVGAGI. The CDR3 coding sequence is TGTGCCAGCAGTTCCAGGGGTCACGAGCAGTACTTC. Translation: CASSSRGHEQYF.

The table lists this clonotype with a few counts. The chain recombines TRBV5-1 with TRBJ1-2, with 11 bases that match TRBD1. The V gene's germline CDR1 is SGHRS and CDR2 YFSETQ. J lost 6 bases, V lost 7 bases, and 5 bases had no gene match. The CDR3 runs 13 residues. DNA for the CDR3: TGCGCCAGCGGGACAGGGGGATGGGATGGCTACACCTTC. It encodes CASGTGGWDGYTF.

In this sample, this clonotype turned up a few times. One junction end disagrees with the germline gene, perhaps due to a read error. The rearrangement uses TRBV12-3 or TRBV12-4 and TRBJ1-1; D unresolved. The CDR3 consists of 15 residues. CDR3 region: CASSLARVGNTEAFF. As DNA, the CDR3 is TGTGCCAGCAGTCTAGCCCGGGTGGGGAACACTGAAGCTTTCTTT.

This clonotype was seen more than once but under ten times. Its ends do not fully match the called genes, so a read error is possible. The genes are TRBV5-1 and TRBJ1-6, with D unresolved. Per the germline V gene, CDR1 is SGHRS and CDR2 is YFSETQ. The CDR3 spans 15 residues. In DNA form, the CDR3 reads TGTGCCAGCAGCCTAGGACGCGCCTATAATTCACCCCTCCACTTT. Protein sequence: CASSLGRAYNSPLHF.

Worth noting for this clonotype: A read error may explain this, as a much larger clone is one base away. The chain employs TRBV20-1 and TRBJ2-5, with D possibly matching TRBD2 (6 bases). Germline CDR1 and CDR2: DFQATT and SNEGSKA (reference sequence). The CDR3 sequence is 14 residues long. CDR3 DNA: TGCAGTGCTAATGATGCGGGGCCGGGGGTGACCCAGCACTTC. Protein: CSANDAGPGVTQHF.

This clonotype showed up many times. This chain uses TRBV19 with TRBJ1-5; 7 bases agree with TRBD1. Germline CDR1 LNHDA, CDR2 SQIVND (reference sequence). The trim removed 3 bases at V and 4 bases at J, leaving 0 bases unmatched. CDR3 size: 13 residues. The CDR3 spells CASSMTGNQPQHF. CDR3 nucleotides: TGTGCCAGTAGTATGACAGGGAATCAGCCCCAGCATTTT.

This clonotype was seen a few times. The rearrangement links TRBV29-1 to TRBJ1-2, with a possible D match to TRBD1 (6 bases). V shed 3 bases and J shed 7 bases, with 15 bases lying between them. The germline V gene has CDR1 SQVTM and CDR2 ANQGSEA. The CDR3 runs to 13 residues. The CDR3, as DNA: TGCAGCGTTGACGACGGGGGCATAGGTGGCTACACCTTC. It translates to CSVDDGGIGGYTF.

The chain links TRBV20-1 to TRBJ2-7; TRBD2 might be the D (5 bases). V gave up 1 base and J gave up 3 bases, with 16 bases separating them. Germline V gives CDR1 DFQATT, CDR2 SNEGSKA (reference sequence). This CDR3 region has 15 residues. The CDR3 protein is CSARGRTVNFYEQYF. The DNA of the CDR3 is TGCAGTGCTAGAGGGAGGACCGTTAACTTCTACGAGCAGTACTTC.

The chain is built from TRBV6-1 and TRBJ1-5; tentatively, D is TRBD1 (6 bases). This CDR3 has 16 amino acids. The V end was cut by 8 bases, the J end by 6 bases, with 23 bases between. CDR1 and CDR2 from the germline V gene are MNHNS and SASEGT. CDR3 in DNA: TGTGCCAGCGCCGGGCCCGGGGGCGTAGGGGCTCAGCCCCAGCATTTT. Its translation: CASAGPGGVGAQPQHF.

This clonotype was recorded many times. CDR3 sequence reads: CAISDSGQETQYF. CDR3 DNA sequence: TGTGCCATCAGTGATAGCGGCCAAGAGACCCAGTACTTC. The genes are TRBV10-3 and TRBJ2-5, with D possibly matching TRBD2 (6 bases). There are 13 residues in the CDR3. The germline V gene encodes CDR1 ENHRY and CDR2 SYGVKD. V was shortened by 3 bases and J by 1 base, with 6 bases between the two germline ends.